This T cell receptor beta chain was retrieved from a study of T cells in Graves' hyperthyroidism and ophthalmopathy. Study-wide findings and caveats: Most clonotypes expanded in the thyroid (above 0.001) were also present in blood.

The CDR3 totals 15 residues. The germline V gene encodes CDR1 LNHDA and CDR2 SQIVND (reference sequence). The junction had 3 bases not matched to a gene; V was cut back by 1 base and J by 3 bases. The investigators amplified TCR beta CDR3 regions from RNA transcripts. HTBI primers were employed in a first-round RT-PCR of the TCR CDR3. One entry per CDR3 protein results from TCRdb running MiXCR on the multiplex PCR reads. Of about 840,000 distinct CDR3 sequences detected, over 35% appear once; the ten largest clones hold around 10%. This clonotype was seen a few times. Its antigen is not known. The chain carries TRBV19 and TRBJ2-7, with 10 bases matching TRBD2. The sample comprised blood. The sequence was collected from a man younger than 35 with Graves' hyperthyroidism. CDR3 loop: CASSIGSSGGYEQYF. Written as DNA, the CDR3 is TGTGCCAGTAGTATAGGATCTAGCGGGGGCTACGAGCAGTACTTC.